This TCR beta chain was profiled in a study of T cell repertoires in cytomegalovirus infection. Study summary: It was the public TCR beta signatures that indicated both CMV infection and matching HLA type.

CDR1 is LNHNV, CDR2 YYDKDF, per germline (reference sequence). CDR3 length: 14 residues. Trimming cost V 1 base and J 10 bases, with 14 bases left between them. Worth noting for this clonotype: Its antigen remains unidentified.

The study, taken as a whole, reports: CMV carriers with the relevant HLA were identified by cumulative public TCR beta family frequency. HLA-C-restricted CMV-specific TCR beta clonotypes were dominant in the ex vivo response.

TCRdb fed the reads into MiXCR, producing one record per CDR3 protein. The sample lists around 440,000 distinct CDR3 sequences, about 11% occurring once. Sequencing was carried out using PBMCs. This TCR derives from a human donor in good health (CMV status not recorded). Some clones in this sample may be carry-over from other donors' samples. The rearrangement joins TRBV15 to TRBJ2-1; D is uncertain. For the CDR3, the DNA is TGTGCCACCAGCAGAGCTCCCGAAGCAGCAGAGCAGTTCTTC. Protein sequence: CATSRAPEAAEQFF.